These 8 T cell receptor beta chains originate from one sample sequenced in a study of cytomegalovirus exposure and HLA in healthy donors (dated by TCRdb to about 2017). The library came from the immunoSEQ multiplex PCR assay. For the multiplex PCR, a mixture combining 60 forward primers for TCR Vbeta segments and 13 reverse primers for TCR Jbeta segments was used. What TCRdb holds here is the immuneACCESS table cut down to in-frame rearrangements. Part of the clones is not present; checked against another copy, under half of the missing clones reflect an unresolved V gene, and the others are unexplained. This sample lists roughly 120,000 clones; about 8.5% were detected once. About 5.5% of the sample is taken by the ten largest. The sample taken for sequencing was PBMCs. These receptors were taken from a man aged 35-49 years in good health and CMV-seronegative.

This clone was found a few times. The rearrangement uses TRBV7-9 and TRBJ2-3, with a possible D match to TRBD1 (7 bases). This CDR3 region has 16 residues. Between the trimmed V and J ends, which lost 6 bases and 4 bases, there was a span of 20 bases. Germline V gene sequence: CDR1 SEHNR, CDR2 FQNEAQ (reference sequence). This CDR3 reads CASRESGQGGADTQYF. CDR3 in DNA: TGTGCCAGCAGGGAAAGCGGGCAGGGGGGCGCAGATACGCAGTATTTT.

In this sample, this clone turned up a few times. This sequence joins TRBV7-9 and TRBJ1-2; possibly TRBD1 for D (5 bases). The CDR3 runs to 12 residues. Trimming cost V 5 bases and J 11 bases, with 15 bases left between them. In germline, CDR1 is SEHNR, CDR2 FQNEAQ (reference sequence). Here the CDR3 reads CASSPPGREYTF. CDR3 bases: TGTGCCAGCAGCCCTCCAGGGAGGGAGTACACCTTC.

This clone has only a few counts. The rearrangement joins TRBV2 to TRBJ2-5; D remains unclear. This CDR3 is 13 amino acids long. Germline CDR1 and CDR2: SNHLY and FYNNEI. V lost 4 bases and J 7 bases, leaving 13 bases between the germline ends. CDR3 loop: CASSGSSQATQYF. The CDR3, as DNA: TGTGCCAGCAGTGGTTCGAGCCAGGCGACCCAGTACTTC.

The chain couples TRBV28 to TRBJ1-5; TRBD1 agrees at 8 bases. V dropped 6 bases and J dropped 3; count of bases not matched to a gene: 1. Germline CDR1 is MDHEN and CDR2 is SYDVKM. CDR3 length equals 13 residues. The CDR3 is CASRDRDNQPQHF. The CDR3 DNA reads TGTGCCAGCAGGGACAGGGACAATCAGCCCCAGCATTTT.

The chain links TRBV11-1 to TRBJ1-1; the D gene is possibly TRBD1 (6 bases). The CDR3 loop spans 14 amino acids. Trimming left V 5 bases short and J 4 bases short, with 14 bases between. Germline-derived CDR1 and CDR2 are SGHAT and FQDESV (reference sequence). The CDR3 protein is CASSRGQRSTEAFF. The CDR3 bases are TGTGCCAGCAGCCGCGGACAGAGAAGCACTGAAGCTTTCTTT.

The CDR3 reads CASSYLPGASYEQYF. Written as DNA, the CDR3 is TGTGCCAGCAGTTACCTTCCAGGGGCCTCCTACGAGCAGTACTTC. J is TRBJ2-7 and V is TRBV6-5; possible D gene TRBD1, 6 bases. V was clipped by 2 bases and J by 0 bases, with 11 bases between them. The CDR3 loop spans 15 amino acids. The germline gives CDR1 MNHEY, CDR2 SVGAGI.

The CDR3 DNA reads as TGTGCCATCAGTGGGCCAGGACAGGGTCCCTACGAGCAGTACTTC. Protein product: CAISGPGQGPYEQYF. The J gene is TRBJ2-7, the V gene TRBV10-3, with 8 positions matching TRBD1. Trimming took 4 bases from V and 2 from J; bases not matched to a gene: 7. Germline CDR1 reads ENHRY; CDR2 reads SYGVKD. CDR3 length equals 15 residues.

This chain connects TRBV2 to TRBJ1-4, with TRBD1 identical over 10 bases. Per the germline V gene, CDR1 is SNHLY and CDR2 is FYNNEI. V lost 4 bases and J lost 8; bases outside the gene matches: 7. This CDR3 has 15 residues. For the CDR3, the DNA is TGTGCCAGCAGTGTCGACAGGGGGCGGGGAGAAAAACTGTTTTTT. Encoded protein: CASSVDRGRGEKLFF.